The rows below give T cell receptor beta chains drawn from one sample of a study of control samples from healthy donors and cancer patients. Measured with immunoSEQ multiplex PCR; TCRdb has only the in-frame clones, and not every one. Of hundreds of thousands of clones in the sample, 82% were seen once. Specimen: PBMCs. These receptors originate from a woman aged 55-70 years with lung cancer. Each CDR3 is given with its conserved first and last residue. D genes are given only for firm matches. Only some rows state a clone size, as once, few, many or a class for expanded clones.

J	V	D	size	DNA	CDR3
TRBJ2-5	TRBV24-1	NA	NA	TGTGCCACCAGTGATTTGTCGGTTACAGATCAAGAGACCCAGTACTTC	CATSDLSVTDQETQYF
TRBJ1-4	TRBV28	NA	NA	TGTGCCAGCAGCTCCCAGGGAGCAACTAATGAAAAACTGTTTTTT	CASSSQGATNEKLFF
TRBJ2-1	TRBV5-1	NA	NA	TGCGCCAGCAGCTTGGCCGGAGGGAGCTCCTACAATGAGCAGTTCTTC	CASSLAGGSSYNEQFF
TRBJ1-5	TRBV7-8	NA	few	TGTGCCAGCAGCTTAGCGGCAGGGTACAATCAGCCCCAGCATTTT	CASSLAAGYNQPQHF
TRBJ1-1	TRBV6-5	NA	NA	TGTGCCAGCAAAGAGAACACTGAAGCTTTCTTT	CASKENTEAFF
TRBJ2-2	TRBV12-3/TRBV12-4	NA	NA	TGTGCCAGCAGTTTAGTGACCGGGGAGCTGTTTTTT	CASSLVTGELFF
TRBJ1-2	TRBV2	NA	NA	TGTGCCAGCAGTGTACAAAAGGGCCTATCGAGCTACACCTTC	CASSVQKGLSSYTF
TRBJ2-5	TRBV11-2	NA	NA	TGTGCCAGCAGCCTTGACAGACTCCAAGAGACCCAGTACTTC	CASSLDRLQETQYF
TRBJ1-2	TRBV7-3	NA	few	TGTGCCAGCAGCTTAGATCCCTCGGCGACGCCTTTATATGGCTACACCTTC	CASSLDPSATPLYGYTF
TRBJ2-1	TRBV21-1	NA	NA	TGTGCCAGCAGCATAGGGGGGGAACTGTCCTACAATGAGCAGTTCTTC	CASSIGGELSYNEQFF
TRBJ2-1	TRBV7-9	TRBD1	NA	TGTGCCAGCAGCCTACGGGACAGCTACAATGAGCAGTTCTTC	CASSLRDSYNEQFF
TRBJ1-3	TRBV6-6	NA	NA	TGTGCCAGCAGTTTGAGTGGAAACACCATATATTTT	CASSLSGNTIYF
TRBJ2-2	TRBV5-4	NA	NA	TGTGCCAGCAGCTTGGGTCAGGGGCGGAACACCGGGGAGCTGTTTTTT	CASSLGQGRNTGELFF
TRBJ2-7	TRBV11-2	TRBD1	NA	TGTGCCAGCAGCACCGGGACAGGGACCTACGAGCAGTACTTC	CASSTGTGTYEQYF
TRBJ1-2	TRBV4-2	NA	NA	TGTGCCAGCAGCCAACAGGGTAAATCTAACTATGGCTACACCTTC	CASSQQGKSNYGYTF
TRBJ2-3	TRBV7-9	NA	NA	TGTGCCAGCAGCAGGGAGTCAGATACGCAGTATTTT	CASSRESDTQYF
TRBJ1-5	TRBV28	NA	NA	TGTGCCAGCAGTTTAACCCTGCGCAGGGAAGGCAATCAGCCCCAGCATTTT	CASSLTLRREGNQPQHF
TRBJ1-1	TRBV19	NA	NA	TGTGCCAGTAGTATATCCTTGGGGTCGAACACTGAAGCTTTCTTT	CASSISLGSNTEAFF
TRBJ2-3	TRBV6-5	TRBD2	NA	TGTGCCAGCGAGGGACTAGCGGGCGGCACAGATACGCAGTATTTT	CASEGLAGGTDTQYF
TRBJ1-1	TRBV28	TRBD1	once	TGTGCCAGCAGCCCCTCGGGACAGGGTAACACTGAAGCTTTCTTT	CASSPSGQGNTEAFF
TRBJ2-1	TRBV3-1/TRBV3-2	TRBD2	NA	TGTGCCAGCAGCCAAGTAGCGGGGGCCTACAATGAGCAGTTCTTC	CASSQVAGAYNEQFF
TRBJ1-2	TRBV12-5	NA	NA	TGTGCTAGGCCGCCGGACATCGGCTACACCTTC	CARPPDIGYTF
TRBJ2-7	TRBV9	TRBD2	once	TGTGCCAGCAGCCTCGGACTAGCGGGAGGGCCCCACGAGCAGTACTTC	CASSLGLAGGPHEQYF
TRBJ2-5	TRBV3-1/TRBV3-2	TRBD2	NA	TGTGCCAGCAGCCCTCACGGGACTAGCGGGGGGGCCAGGGCAGAGACCCAGTACTTC	CASSPHGTSGGARAETQYF
TRBJ2-3	TRBV20-1	NA	once	TGCAGTGCTGAGACTTCAGATACGCAGTATTTT	CSAETSDTQYF
TRBJ1-1	TRBV6-1	NA	NA	TGTGCCAGCACTGAATGGGGGCTAGGCACTGAAGCTTTCTTT	CASTEWGLGTEAFF
TRBJ2-1	TRBV5-4	TRBD2	NA	TGTGCCAGCAGCTCCGGGGCGGGGGTAAACAACAATGAGCAGTTCTTC	CASSSGAGVNNNEQFF
TRBJ2-3	TRBV29-1	NA	NA	TGCAGCGTTGACCGGTTAGATACGCAGTATTTT	CSVDRLDTQYF
TRBJ1-5	TRBV6-5	TRBD1	NA	TGTGCCAGCAGTAGAGGGACAGGGAGCAATCAGCCCCAGCATTTT	CASSRGTGSNQPQHF
TRBJ2-1	TRBV9	NA	many	TGTGTCAGCAGCTTATACAATGAGCAGTTCTTC	CVSSLYNEQFF
TRBJ1-3	TRBV4-2	NA	once	TGTGCCAGCAGCCAAGATTATCAAGCACCTGGAAACACCATATATTTT	CASSQDYQAPGNTIYF
TRBJ2-3	TRBV28	TRBD2	NA	TGTGCCAGCAGTTTATATGGCGGGAGAACAGATACGCAGTATTTT	CASSLYGGRTDTQYF
TRBJ2-5	TRBV28	NA	NA	TGTGCCAGCAGTTTATGGGGGAGCGCCGGCCAAGAGACCCAGTACTTC	CASSLWGSAGQETQYF
TRBJ2-7	TRBV7-9	TRBD1	NA	TGTGCCAGCAGGGAATTACTCGGGACAGGAGGATACGAGCAGTACTTC	CASRELLGTGGYEQYF
TRBJ2-1	TRBV7-9	TRBD2	NA	TGTGCCAGCCTACCGGGGAAAGGACTAGCGAGCTCCTACAATGAGCAGTTCTTC	CASLPGKGLASSYNEQFF
TRBJ2-1	TRBV7-9	TRBD2	once	TGTGCCAGCAGCCGTGGAGGCCTAGCGGAGAACTTGTTCTTC	CASSRGGLAENLFF
TRBJ2-1	TRBV7-8	NA	NA	TGTGCCAGCAGCTTAGGACAGCGTAATGAGCAGTTCTTC	CASSLGQRNEQFF
TRBJ1-2	TRBV28	NA	NA	TGTGCCAGCAGTTTAAACGCCGGGATCTATGGCTACACCTTC	CASSLNAGIYGYTF
TRBJ2-2	TRBV18	NA	NA	TGTGCCAGCTCACTTCGACTAGAAGACACCGGGGAGCTGTTTTTT	CASSLRLEDTGELFF
TRBJ1-6	TRBV2	TRBD1	few	TGTGCCAGCAGTGTGGACAGGGTTCGTTCACCCCTCCACTTT	CASSVDRVRSPLHF
TRBJ2-7	TRBV18	NA	NA	TGTGCCAGCTCACTCACAAGAGGGAGCTACGAGCAGTACTTC	CASSLTRGSYEQYF